A single TCR beta chain is shown here with its context. Its matching antigen is unknown. Source study methods: Owing to the provision of junction-only sequences devoid of quality scores by immunoSEQ, filtering differed. Libraries were prepared by immunoSEQ multiplex PCR; TCRdb keeps only in-frame clonotypes and omits some of them. V and J calls plus clone size are reproduced from that table; the DNA served to infer D and trimming. This repertoire shows more than 2 million clones, 90% to 97% found once; its top ten account for around 0.13%. This sample was taken from a study of shared clonotypes between healthy human individuals. Notes on the study in general: Naive subsets typically showed greater estimated richness than memory subsets.

Healthy and HIV-negative, the adult donors had no recent acute infections or vaccinations. CDR3 length: 12 amino acids. The V gene end was trimmed by 3 bases and the J gene end by 12 bases; junction bases not matched to a gene: 3. Germline V lookup: CDR1 GTSNPN, CDR2 SVGIG (reference sequence). Input material: naive CD4+ T cells sorted from blood. Specified subset: CD45RA+ positively selected. The receptor was isolated from a man younger than 35 in good health. The genes are TRBV30 and TRBJ2-1; 12 bases line up with TRBD2. CDR3 nucleotides: TGTGCCTGGAGCCAGACTAGCGGGAGGCAGTTCTTC. Its protein product is CAWSQTSGRQFF.